The 27 T cell receptor beta chains reported below all come from one sample, sequenced in a study of blood T cell repertoires in COVID-19. The protocol was immunoSEQ multiplex PCR, while the TCRdb copy is restricted to in-frame clones and leaves out a portion. Here the sample spans roughly 240,000 clones, 80% to 90% being singletons. Sequences were obtained from peripheral blood. These receptors all stem from a man aged 40-49 years who had recovered from COVID-19.

This clone came up once. CDR3 residues: CSVLTHRQSSGNTIYF. As DNA, the CDR3 is TGCAGCGTCCTAACCCATAGACAGTCCTCTGGAAACACCATATATTTT. The J gene is TRBJ1-3, the V gene TRBV29-1, with a possible D match to TRBD1 (5 bases). Germline loops: CDR1 SQVTM, CDR2 ANQGSEA. The CDR3 is made up of 16 amino acids. V was clipped by 6 bases and J by 0 bases, with 18 bases between them.

The gene calls are TRBV27 and TRBJ2-7, with 8 bases fitting TRBD1. V shed 0 bases, J shed 4 bases, and the junction held 11 bases outside the gene matches. Germline V CDR1 and CDR2: MNHEY, SMNVEV (reference sequence). The CDR3 sequence is 17 residues long. CDR3 sequence: CASSLSWGQENIYEQYF. The CDR3 DNA sequence: TGTGCCAGCAGTTTATCGTGGGGACAGGAGAATATATACGAGCAGTACTTC.

The chain employs TRBV7-2 and TRBJ2-5; D might be TRBD1 (6 bases). This CDR3 is built from 13 residues. Between the trimmed V and J ends, which lost 7 bases and 5 bases, there was a span of 14 bases. CDR1 and CDR2 from the germline V gene are SGHTA and FQGNSA. This chain's CDR3 is CASTRQVDETQYF. CDR3 DNA: TGTGCCAGCACCAGACAGGTAGACGAGACCCAGTACTTC.

This chain links TRBV28 with TRBJ2-2; weak D call: TRBD1 (5 bases). Germline loops: CDR1 MDHEN, CDR2 SYDVKM. This CDR3 has 16 residues. V lost 4 bases to trimming and J lost 3 bases, with 15 bases between them. CDR3 bases: TGTGCCAGCAGTTCGGTGTTACAGGTATACACCGGGGAGCTGTTTTTT. Translating gives CASSSVLQVYTGELFF.

A few counts support this clone. The gene calls are TRBV7-2 and TRBJ2-2; TRBD2 matches at 10 bases. V shed 1 base, J shed 9 bases, and the junction held 5 bases outside the gene matches. Germline loops: CDR1 SGHTA, CDR2 FQGNSA. There are 15 residues in the CDR3. CDR3 residues: CASSLGSSGRRELFF. The CDR3 DNA reads TGTGCCAGCAGCTTAGGTTCTAGCGGGAGAAGGGAGCTGTTTTTT.

The table lists this clone with a few counts. The V and J genes are TRBV7-9 and TRBJ2-4, with TRBD2 as a possible D gene (5 bases). Germline V gene sequence: CDR1 SEHNR, CDR2 FQNEAQ (reference sequence). The CDR3 runs to 15 residues. V lost 2 bases and J lost 1, with 9 bases in between. The CDR3 sequence: CASSLSGKAKNIQYF. The CDR3 bases are TGTGCCAGCAGCTTATCGGGGAAGGCCAAAAACATTCAGTACTTC.

The chain joins TRBV7-6 to TRBJ2-3; maybe TRBD2 (5 bases). V lost 5 bases to trimming and J lost 2 bases, with 26 bases between them. Germline V gene sequence: CDR1 SGHVS, CDR2 FNYEAQ. The length of the CDR3 is 19 residues. The CDR3 nucleotides are TGTGCCAGCAGCCCCCGGGGTCTCAGGTCTCCAATAAACACAGATACGCAGTATTTT. Translating gives CASSPRGLRSPINTDTQYF.

CDR3 sequence reads: CASSLTGREGTQYF. In nucleotides, the CDR3 is TGTGCCAGCAGCTTAACCGGTCGGGAAGGCACGCAGTATTTT. V and J are TRBV7-8 and TRBJ2-3; maybe TRBD2 (5 bases). Germline CDR1 SGHVS, CDR2 FQNEAQ. The germline V and J ends were trimmed by 2 bases and 9 bases, with 15 bases remaining between them. This CDR3 spans 14 amino acids.

This chain links TRBV15 with TRBJ1-6; 9 bases line up with TRBD1. Losses at the gene ends were 1 base for V and 5 bases for J; bases not matched to a gene: 3. The CDR3 consists of 16 residues. Germline CDR1 and CDR2: LNHNV and YYDKDF (reference sequence). CDR3: CATSRGWDRDNSPLHF. The CDR3, as DNA: TGTGCCACCAGCAGAGGTTGGGACAGGGATAATTCACCCCTCCACTTT.

The J gene is TRBJ2-1, the V gene TRBV27, with 12 nucleotides matching TRBD2. From germline, CDR1 is MNHEY and CDR2 SMNVEV (reference sequence). CDR3 length equals 19 residues. The junction had 17 bases not matched to a gene; V was cut back by 6 bases and J by 5 bases. The CDR3 sequence is CASSPTGRTSGAPDNEQFF. In DNA, the CDR3 is TGTGCCAGCAGCCCAACCGGACGGACTAGCGGGGCACCTGACAATGAGCAGTTCTTC.

The chain links TRBV19 to TRBJ2-5; D remains unclear. CDR3 length equals 12 residues. In germline, CDR1 is LNHDA, CDR2 SQIVND (reference sequence). The V and J ends lost 6 bases and 4 bases respectively, with 9 bases between them. Here the CDR3 reads CASSNSGETQYF. The CDR3 nucleotides read TGTGCCAGTAGCAACTCGGGAGAGACCCAGTACTTC.

This clone appeared once. The V and J genes are TRBV29-1 and TRBJ2-3, with D perhaps matching TRBD1 (6 bases). Trimming left V 7 bases short and J 1 base short, with 9 bases between. The CDR3 loop spans 12 amino acids. The germline CDR1 and CDR2 sequences are SQVTM and ANQGSEA. CDR3 amino acids: CSGYRGTDTQYF. CDR3 DNA: TGCAGCGGTTACAGGGGCACAGATACGCAGTATTTT.

The chain is built from TRBV2 and TRBJ1-4; D is unclear. Trimming pared 0 bases from V and 8 bases from J, leaving 13 bases between. This CDR3 comprises 15 residues. Germline loops: CDR1 SNHLY, CDR2 FYNNEI. CDR3 nucleotide sequence: TGTGCCAGCAGTGAAGCCAGCGTAACGGGGGAAAAACTGTTTTTT. It yields the protein CASSEASVTGEKLFF.

The V and J genes are TRBV6-6 and TRBJ2-7, with 7 bases matching TRBD2. The CDR3 totals 11 residues. Germline V CDR1 and CDR2: MNHNY, SVGAGI (reference sequence). J lost 9 bases, V lost 6 bases, and 5 bases had no gene match. This CDR3 is CASSSAGLQYF. In DNA, the CDR3 is TGTGCCAGCAGCTCAGCGGGACTGCAGTACTTC.

The V call is TRBV2, the J call TRBJ1-1; possibly TRBD1 for D (6 bases). This CDR3 is built from 14 residues. The V end lost 10 bases, the J end lost 1 base, and 16 bases lay between the germline ends. Germline assignment: CDR1 SNHLY and CDR2 FYNNEI. CDR3 in DNA: TGTGCCAATTCGTTGGGGGCTAAGAACACTGAAGCTTTCTTT. As protein: CANSLGAKNTEAFF. The variable domain in full, with the rest retrieved from reference TRBV2 and TRBJ1-1, is EPEVTQTPSHQVTQMGQEVILRCVPISNHLYFYWYRQILGQKVEFLVSFYNNEISEKSEIFDDQFSVERPDGSNFTLKIRSTKLEDSAMYFCANSLGAKNTEAFFGQGTRLTVV.

V usage is TRBV7-9 and J usage is TRBJ2-5; possible D gene TRBD2, 6 bases. Germline loops: CDR1 SEHNR, CDR2 FQNEAQ (reference sequence). CDR3 length: 15 amino acids. Trimming took 5 bases from V and 0 from J, leaving 13 bases between them. The CDR3 protein is CASSAGLPHQETQYF. The CDR3 DNA reads as TGTGCCAGCAGCGCGGGACTCCCTCACCAAGAGACCCAGTACTTC.

The chain couples TRBV4-3 to TRBJ2-7, with 12 bases matching TRBD1. After removal of 4 bases from V and 6 bases from J, the junction contained 7 bases not matched to a gene. The germline V gene encodes CDR1 LGHNA and CDR2 YSLEER. This CDR3 comprises 15 residues. The CDR3 DNA reads TGCGCCAGCAGCCGCCTGGGACAGGGGGCGGGCGAGCAGTACTTC. It translates to CASSRLGQGAGEQYF.

Only one count was recorded for this clone. The genes are TRBV2 and TRBJ2-5; no firm D call. The CDR3 consists of 15 residues. Germline values: CDR1 SNHLY, CDR2 FYNNEI. Trimming took off 6 bases at V and 5 bases at J, with 19 bases between the two ends. In DNA form, the CDR3 reads TGTGCCAGCAGGTCAGCGTTATCCTTCCTGGAGACCCAGTACTTC. This codes for CASRSALSFLETQYF.

This clone came up many times. The chain joins TRBV3-1 (or the pseudogene TRBV3-2) to TRBJ2-1, with 7 bases matching TRBD1. Germline values: CDR1 LGHDT, CDR2 YNNKEL (reference sequence). The trim removed 8 bases at V and 2 bases at J, leaving 12 bases unmatched. The CDR3 is made up of 16 amino acids. CDR3 protein: CASRPQGLNTYNEQFF. The CDR3 bases are TGTGCCAGCCGCCCACAGGGGCTTAATACCTACAATGAGCAGTTCTTC.

The chain has TRBV18 and TRBJ1-2, with 8 bases lining up with TRBD1. This CDR3 has 15 amino acids. Germline V lookup: CDR1 KGHSH, CDR2 LQKENI. With V trimmed by 3 bases and J by 4 bases, 7 bases remained unmatched. CDR3 sequence (DNA): TGTGCCAGCTCACCGGACAGGGCGGTTCTCTATGGCTACACCTTC. The encoded protein is CASSPDRAVLYGYTF.

The V gene is TRBV2, the J gene TRBJ2-5, with 7 bases identical to TRBD2. CDR1 SNHLY and CDR2 FYNNEI come from the germline V gene. Losses at the gene ends were 2 bases for V and 4 bases for J; bases not matched to a gene: 10. The CDR3 totals 16 residues. CDR3 nucleotide sequence: TGTGCCAGCAGTGAAACTAGCGTTGATATGTCAGAGACCCAGTACTTC. It specifies CASSETSVDMSETQYF.

This clone came up a few times. This rearrangement joins TRBV4-1 to TRBJ1-1; D is perhaps TRBD1 (6 bases). The CDR3 covers 14 residues. Trimming shortened V by 5 bases and J by 6 bases, and 16 bases separated the two germline ends. Germline V gene sequence: CDR1 MGHRA, CDR2 YSYEKL. The CDR3 here is CASSTAFRQAEAFF. CDR3 coding DNA: TGCGCCAGCAGCACCGCCTTTAGACAGGCTGAAGCTTTCTTT.

V gene TRBV6-2 or TRBV6-3 combines with J gene TRBJ2-7; no clear D gene. CDR1 is MNHEY, CDR2 SVGEGT, per germline. The length of the CDR3 is 14 residues. The V end lost 2 bases, the J end lost 1 base, and 9 bases lay between the germline ends. CDR3 in DNA: TGTGCCAGCAGTTACCTTAGCAGTTCCTACGAGCAGTACTTC. Translation gives CASSYLSSSYEQYF.

The gene calls are TRBV18 and TRBJ1-2; a weak D match, TRBD1 (5 bases). The CDR3 sequence is 14 residues long. V lost 2 bases and J lost 4, with 11 bases in between. Germline assignment: CDR1 KGHSH and CDR2 LQKENI. The CDR3, as DNA: TGTGCCAGCTCACCATTGACAGATCCCTATGGCTACACCTTC. Encoded protein: CASSPLTDPYGYTF.

The V and J genes are TRBV18 and TRBJ2-1; 11 bases line up with TRBD2. With V trimmed by 2 bases and J by 7 bases, 4 bases remained unmatched. The CDR3 consists of 15 residues. CDR1 is KGHSH, CDR2 LQKENI, per germline. The CDR3 spells CASSPVLAGANEQFF. In DNA, the CDR3 is TGTGCCAGCTCACCAGTACTAGCGGGGGCAAATGAGCAGTTCTTC.

This clone showed up just once. CDR3: CASRASGSLTDTQYF. In DNA form, the CDR3 reads TGTGCCAGCAGAGCTAGCGGATCTCTCACAGATACGCAGTATTTT. The V call is TRBV25-1, the J call TRBJ2-3, with 7 bases matching TRBD2. V dropped 6 bases and J dropped 2; count of bases not matched to a gene: 8. Germline V gene sequence: CDR1 MGHDK, CDR2 SYGVNS. The CDR3 is 15 residues long.

The gene calls are TRBV7-2 and TRBJ2-3; 7 bases match TRBD1. Germline lookup yields CDR1 SGHTA and CDR2 FQGNSA. V shed 1 base, J shed 4 bases, and the junction held 5 bases outside the gene matches. CDR3 length: 15 residues. The CDR3 bases are TGTGCCAGCAGCTTAGACAGGGGTCGCCCAGATACGCAGTATTTT. Protein sequence: CASSLDRGRPDTQYF.